This T cell receptor beta chain was sequenced for a study of response to subunit inactivated influenza vaccine. CDR3 length: 14 amino acids. The V end was cut by 5 bases, the J end by 4 bases, with 15 bases between. Germline loops: CDR1 DFQATT, CDR2 SNEGSKA (reference sequence). This clonotype was counted between two and nine times. Its cognate antigen is unknown. Overall study results and limits: That few new T cells are recruited by each seasonal influenza vaccination was the authors' suggestion.

TCRdb reprocessed the RT-PCR reads with MiXCR, giving one entry per CDR3 protein. The sample includes about 650,000 distinct CDR3 sequences, approximately 14% of them seen just once. The sequence was obtained from a man aged 45-60 years who received an inactivated influenza vaccine. The gene calls are TRBV20-1 and TRBJ1-5; TRBD1 is a possible D gene (5 bases). This sample comprised PBMCs from blood, obtained roughly 12 days after vaccination. CDR3: CSAYGGHLNQPQHF. In DNA, the CDR3 is TGCAGTGCTTACGGAGGACACCTTAATCAGCCCCAGCATTTT.